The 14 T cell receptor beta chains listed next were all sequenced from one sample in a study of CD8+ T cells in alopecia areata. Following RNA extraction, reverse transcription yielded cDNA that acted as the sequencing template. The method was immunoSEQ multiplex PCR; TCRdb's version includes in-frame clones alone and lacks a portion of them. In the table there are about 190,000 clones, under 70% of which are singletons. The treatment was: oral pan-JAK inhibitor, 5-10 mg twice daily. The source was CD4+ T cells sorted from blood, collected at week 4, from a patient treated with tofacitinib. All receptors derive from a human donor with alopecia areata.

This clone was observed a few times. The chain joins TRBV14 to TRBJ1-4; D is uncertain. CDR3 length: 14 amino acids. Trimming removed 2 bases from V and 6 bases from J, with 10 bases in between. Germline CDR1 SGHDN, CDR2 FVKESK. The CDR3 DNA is TGTGCCAGCAGCCAAACAAGGATTTATGAAAAACTGTTTTTT. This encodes CASSQTRIYEKLFF.

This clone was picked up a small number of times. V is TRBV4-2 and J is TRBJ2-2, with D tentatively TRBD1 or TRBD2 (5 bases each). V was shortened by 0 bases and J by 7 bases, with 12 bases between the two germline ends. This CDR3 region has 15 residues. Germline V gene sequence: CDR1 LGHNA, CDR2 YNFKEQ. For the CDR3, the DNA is TGTGCCAGCAGCCAAGACCGGGGCCGGGGCGGGGAGCTGTTTTTT. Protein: CASSQDRGRGGELFF.

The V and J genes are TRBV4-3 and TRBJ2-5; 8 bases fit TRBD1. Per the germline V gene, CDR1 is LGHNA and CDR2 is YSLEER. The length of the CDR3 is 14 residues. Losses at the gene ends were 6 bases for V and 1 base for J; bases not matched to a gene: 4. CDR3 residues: CASSQTGAQETQYF. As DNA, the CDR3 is TGCGCCAGCAGTCAGACAGGGGCCCAAGAGACCCAGTACTTC.

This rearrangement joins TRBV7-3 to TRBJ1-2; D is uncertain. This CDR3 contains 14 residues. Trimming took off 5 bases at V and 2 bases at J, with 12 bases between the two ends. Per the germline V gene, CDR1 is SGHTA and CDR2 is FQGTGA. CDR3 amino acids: CASSREPTNYGYTF. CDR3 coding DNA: TGTGCCAGCAGCCGAGAACCGACGAACTATGGCTACACCTTC.

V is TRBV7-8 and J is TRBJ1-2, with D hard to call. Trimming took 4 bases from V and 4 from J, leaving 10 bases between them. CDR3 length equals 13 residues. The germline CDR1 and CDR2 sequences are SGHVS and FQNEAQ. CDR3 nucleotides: TGTGCCAGCAGCTCCTCCGGGATCTATGGCTACACCTTC. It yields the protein CASSSSGIYGYTF.

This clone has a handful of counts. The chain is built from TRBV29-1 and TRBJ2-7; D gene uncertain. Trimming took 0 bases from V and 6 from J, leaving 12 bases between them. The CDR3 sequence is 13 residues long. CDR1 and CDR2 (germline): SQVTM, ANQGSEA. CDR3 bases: TGCAGCGTTGAAGACATTCAGATTTCCGAGCAGTACTTC. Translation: CSVEDIQISEQYF.

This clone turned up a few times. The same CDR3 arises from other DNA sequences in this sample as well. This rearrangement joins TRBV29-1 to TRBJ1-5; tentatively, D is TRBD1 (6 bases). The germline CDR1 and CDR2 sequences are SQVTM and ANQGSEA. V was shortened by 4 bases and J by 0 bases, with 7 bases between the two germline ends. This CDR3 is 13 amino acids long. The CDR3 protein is CSVAGDSNQPQHF. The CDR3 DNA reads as TGCAGCGTTGCAGGGGATAGCAATCAGCCCCAGCATTTT.

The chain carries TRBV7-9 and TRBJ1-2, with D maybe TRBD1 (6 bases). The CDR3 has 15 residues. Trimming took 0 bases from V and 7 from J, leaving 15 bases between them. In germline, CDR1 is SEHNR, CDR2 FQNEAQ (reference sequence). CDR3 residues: CASSLAGAELFGYTF. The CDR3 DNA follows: TGTGCCAGCAGCTTAGCGGGGGCGGAGCTCTTTGGCTACACCTTC.

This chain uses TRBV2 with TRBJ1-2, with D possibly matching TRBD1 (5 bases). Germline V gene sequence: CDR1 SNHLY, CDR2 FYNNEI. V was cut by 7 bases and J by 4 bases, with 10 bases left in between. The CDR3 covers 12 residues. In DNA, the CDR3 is TGTGCCAGCACCTCCGACAGCTATGGCTACACCTTC. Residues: CASTSDSYGYTF.

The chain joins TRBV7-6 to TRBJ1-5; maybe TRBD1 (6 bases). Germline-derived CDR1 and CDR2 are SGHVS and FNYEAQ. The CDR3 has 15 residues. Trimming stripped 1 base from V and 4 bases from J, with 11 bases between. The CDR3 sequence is CASSLGAGENQPQHF. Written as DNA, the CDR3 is TGTGCCAGCAGCTTAGGGGCAGGGGAGAATCAGCCCCAGCATTTT.

The CDR3 region is CASSFLVLAMNTGELFF. CDR3 bases: TGCGCCAGCAGCTTCCTTGTACTAGCCATGAACACCGGGGAGCTGTTTTTT. The V call is TRBV5-1, the J call TRBJ2-2, with D tentatively TRBD2 (6 bases). The CDR3 covers 17 residues. CDR1 is SGHRS, CDR2 YFSETQ, per germline. V shed 2 bases and J shed 1 base, with 15 bases lying between them.

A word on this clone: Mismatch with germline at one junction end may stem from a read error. CDR3 residues: CAWSVTDYTEQFF. In DNA form, the CDR3 reads TGTGCCTGGAGTGTTACGGACTACACTGAGCAGTTCTTC. The V and J genes are TRBV30 and TRBJ2-1; tentative D call: TRBD2 (6 bases). There are 13 residues in the CDR3. Germline loops: CDR1 GTSNPN, CDR2 SVGIG (reference sequence).

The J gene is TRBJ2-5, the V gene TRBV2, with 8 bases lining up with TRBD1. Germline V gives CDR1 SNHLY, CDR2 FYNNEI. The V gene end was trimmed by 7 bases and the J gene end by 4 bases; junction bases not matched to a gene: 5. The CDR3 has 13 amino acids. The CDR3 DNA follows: TGTGCCAGCAAACAGGGGGACGGAGAGACCCAGTACTTC. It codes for CASKQGDGETQYF.

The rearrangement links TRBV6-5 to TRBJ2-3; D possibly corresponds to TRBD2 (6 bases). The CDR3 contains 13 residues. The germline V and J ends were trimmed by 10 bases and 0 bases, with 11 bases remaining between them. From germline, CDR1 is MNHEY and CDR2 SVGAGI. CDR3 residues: CATSLASTDTQYF. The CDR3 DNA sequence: TGTGCCACCTCGCTAGCGAGCACAGATACGCAGTATTTT.